This T cell receptor (beta chain) was observed in a study of T cell responses to AZD1222 COVID-19 vaccine. Study in general: Doses given second, at about 4 or about 12 weeks, were pooled.

Germline CDR1 is LGHDT and CDR2 is YNNKEL (reference sequence). The CDR3 covers 16 residues. The V and J ends lost 4 bases and 1 base, in that order; junction bases with no gene match: 9. A remark on this clone: Antigen: not known.

The method was immunoSEQ multiplex PCR; TCRdb's version includes in-frame clones alone and lacks a portion of them. Among fewer than 45,000 clones listed, 83% were seen once. Broader study findings: It was only after the peak T cell response that any repertoires were sampled.

The receptor was derived from an adult in good health. Sequencing used peripheral blood, obtained on day 0 of AZD1222 vaccination. This chain uses TRBV3-1 (or the pseudogene TRBV3-2) with TRBJ2-7; 8 bases match TRBD1. The CDR3 region is CASSPRGQGPSYEQYF. The CDR3 DNA follows: TGTGCCAGCAGCCCTCGTGGACAGGGACCTTCCTACGAGCAGTACTTC.